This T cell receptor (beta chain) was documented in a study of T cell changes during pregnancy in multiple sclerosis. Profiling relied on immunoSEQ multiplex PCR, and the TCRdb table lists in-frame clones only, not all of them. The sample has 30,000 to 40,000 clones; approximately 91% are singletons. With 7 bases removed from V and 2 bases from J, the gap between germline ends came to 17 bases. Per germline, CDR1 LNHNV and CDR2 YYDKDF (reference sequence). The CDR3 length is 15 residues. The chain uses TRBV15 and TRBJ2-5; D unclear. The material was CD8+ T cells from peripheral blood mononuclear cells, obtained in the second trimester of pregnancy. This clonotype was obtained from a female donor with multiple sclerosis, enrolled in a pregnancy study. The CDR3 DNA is TGTGCCACCACCCAGGCCGACCGTATACAAGAGACCCAGTACTTC. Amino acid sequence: CATTQADRIQETQYF. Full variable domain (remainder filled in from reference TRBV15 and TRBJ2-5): DAMVIQNPRYQVTQFGKPVTLSCSQTLNHNVMYWYQQKSSQAPKLLFHYYDKDFNNEADTPDNFQSRRPNTSFCFLDIRSPGLGDTAMYLCATTQADRIQETQYFGPGTRLLVL.